These 11 T cell receptor beta chains were all obtained from the same sample, sequenced in a study of PD-1 blockade in classical Hodgkin lymphoma. Sample time point: cycle 4 day 1 (C4D1), after five to seven weeks of nivolumab. All trial patients relapsed after autologous stem cell transplantation. Libraries were prepared by immunoSEQ multiplex PCR; TCRdb keeps only in-frame clonotypes and omits some of them. The data show approximately 49,000 clones, 60% to 80% seen once. This material consisted of peripheral blood mononuclear cells (PBMCs), taken before the fourth cycle of nivolumab. These receptors came from a human donor with classical Hodgkin lymphoma.

The V call is TRBV21-1, the J call TRBJ2-7; the table's D call, TRBD2, has no DNA check behind it. TRBV21-1 is a pseudogene. This CDR3 contains 14 residues. The CDR3 DNA is TGTGCCAGCAGCAAATCAGGAGGAACTCACGAGCAGTACTTC. It is translated as CASSKSGGTHEQYF.

The J gene is TRBJ2-4, the V gene TRBV4-2; no definite D call. CDR3 length equals 13 residues. V lost 0 bases, J lost 9 bases, and 9 bases lay in between. Germline V gives CDR1 LGHNA, CDR2 YNFKEQ. CDR3 loop: CASSQDVRVIQYF. The CDR3 nucleotides are TGTGCCAGCAGCCAAGACGTGCGAGTCATTCAGTACTTC.

The rearrangement joins TRBV29-1 to TRBJ2-1, with 8 positions matching TRBD1. This CDR3 is 14 amino acids long. The junction had 7 bases not matched to a gene; V was cut back by 5 bases and J by 4 bases. The germline V gene has CDR1 SQVTM and CDR2 ANQGSEA. The CDR3 loop is CSVKEQGVYNEQFF. Written as DNA, the CDR3 is TGCAGCGTTAAGGAACAGGGGGTATACAATGAGCAGTTCTTC.

V and J are TRBV2 and TRBJ2-2; 9 nucleotides match TRBD2. V lost 4 bases, J lost 7 bases, and 7 bases stayed unmatched. This CDR3 contains 15 residues. Germline V lookup: CDR1 SNHLY, CDR2 FYNNEI. CDR3 region: CASSVIAGDYGELFF. The CDR3, as DNA: TGTGCCAGCAGTGTTATAGCGGGAGACTACGGGGAGCTGTTTTTT. Variable domain in full (rest from reference TRBV2 and TRBJ2-2): EPEVTQTPSHQVTQMGQEVILRCVPISNHLYFYWYRQILGQKVEFLVSFYNNEISEKSEIFDDQFSVERPDGSNFTLKIRSTKLEDSAMYFCASSVIAGDYGELFFGEGSRLTVL.

The rearrangement uses TRBV25-1 and TRBJ1-3, with a weak D call TRBD1 (5 bases). This CDR3 spans 15 amino acids. Germline assignment: CDR1 MGHDK and CDR2 SYGVNS. Trimming cost V 5 bases and J 0 bases, with 11 bases left between them. CDR3 region: CASSRTPDSGNTIYF. The CDR3, as DNA: TGTGCCAGCAGTAGGACACCCGACTCTGGAAACACCATATATTTT. Based on the CDR3 plus reference TRBV25-1 and TRBJ1-3, the full variable domain is EADIYQTPRYLVIGTGKKITLECSQTMGHDKMYWYQQDPGMELHLIHYSYGVNSTEKGDLSSESTVSRIRTEHFPLTLESARPSHTSQYLCASSRTPDSGNTIYFGEGSWLTVV.

This chain links TRBV30 with TRBJ1-1; D is unclear. V was pared by 1 base and J by 0 bases, with 6 bases between. Germline V lookup: CDR1 GTSNPN, CDR2 SVGIG (reference sequence). CDR3 length equals 13 residues. The CDR3: CAWSDTMNTEAFF. CDR3 DNA: TGTGCCTGGAGTGACACTATGAACACTGAAGCTTTCTTT.

This chain uses TRBV27 with TRBJ2-3; 8 nucleotides line up with TRBD2. CDR3 length: 19 amino acids. The ends lost 1 base at V and 1 base at J; junction bases unmatched: 13. Germline V gene sequence: CDR1 MNHEY, CDR2 SMNVEV (reference sequence). The CDR3 loop reads CASSLFPVMPAGGTDTQYF. The CDR3 region has the DNA TGTGCCAGCAGTTTATTCCCCGTGATGCCAGCGGGAGGCACAGATACGCAGTATTTT.

The chain combines TRBV6-5 with TRBJ1-2, with a weak D call TRBD1 (5 bases). The CDR3 consists of 14 residues. Germline V gives CDR1 MNHEY, CDR2 SVGAGI. V gave up 0 bases and J gave up 7 bases, with 12 bases separating them. The CDR3 loop is CASSYSVAGGGYTF. CDR3 nucleotides: TGTGCCAGCAGTTACTCTGTGGCGGGGGGTGGCTACACCTTC.

This chain links TRBV6-5 with TRBJ2-7; the D is unclear. CDR3 size: 15 residues. V dropped 0 bases and J dropped 4 bases, with 13 bases sitting between them. Germline-derived CDR1 and CDR2 are MNHEY and SVGAGI. This CDR3 is CASSYSPTDPYEQYF. The CDR3 nucleotides are TGTGCCAGCAGTTACTCTCCCACGGATCCATACGAGCAGTACTTC.

This chain links TRBV10-3 with TRBJ1-3; the D is unclear. The CDR3 is 16 amino acids. The germline V gene has CDR1 ENHRY and CDR2 SYGVKD. Deletions cut 0 bases from V and 1 base from J, with 10 bases between. DNA for the CDR3: TGTGCCATCAGTGAGTCTCCAAGGACGTCTGGAAACACCATATATTTT. It specifies CAISESPRTSGNTIYF.

The J gene is TRBJ1-3, the V gene TRBV2; 8 nucleotides align to TRBD1. This CDR3 is 14 amino acids long. After removal of 6 bases from V and 2 bases from J, the junction contained 3 bases not matched to a gene. Per the germline V gene, CDR1 is SNHLY and CDR2 is FYNNEI. DNA for the CDR3: TGTGCCAGCAGCTTGGACAGGGCTGGAAACACCATATATTTT. This sequence encodes CASSLDRAGNTIYF. The whole variable domain, filled in from reference TRBV2 and TRBJ1-3, reads EPEVTQTPSHQVTQMGQEVILRCVPISNHLYFYWYRQILGQKVEFLVSFYNNEISEKSEIFDDQFSVERPDGSNFTLKIRSTKLEDSAMYFCASSLDRAGNTIYFGEGSWLTVV.